The 25 T cell receptor beta chains listed next were all sequenced from one sample in a study of cytomegalovirus exposure and HLA in healthy donors. Libraries were prepared by immunoSEQ multiplex PCR; TCRdb keeps only in-frame clonotypes and omits some of them. Seen here are 160,000 or so clones, roughly 86% observed once, and the top ten hold less than 3%. Input material: PBMCs. These receptor sequences come from a man younger than 35 in good health and CMV-seropositive.

The chain links TRBV7-2 to TRBJ2-7; 7 nucleotides line up with TRBD1. V dropped 3 bases and J dropped 4; count of bases not matched to a gene: 3. CDR3 length: 13 amino acids. The germline V gene encodes CDR1 SGHTA and CDR2 FQGNSA. CDR3 in amino acids: CASSFDRDYEQYF. In DNA form, the CDR3 reads TGTGCCAGCAGCTTCGACAGGGATTACGAGCAGTACTTC. Full variable domain (missing parts from reference TRBV7-2 and TRBJ2-7): GAGVSQSPSNKVTEKGKDVELRCDPISGHTALYWYRQSLGQGLEFLIYFQGNSAPDKSGLPSDRFSAERTGGSVSTLTIQRTQQEDSAVYLCASSFDRDYEQYFGPGTRLTVT.

This chain joins TRBV7-8 and TRBJ2-5; TRBD2 aligns across 8 bases. The germline CDR1 and CDR2 sequences are SGHVS and FQNEAQ. V gave up 5 bases and J gave up 4 bases; unmatched junction bases: 12. The CDR3 length is 16 residues. CDR3 coding DNA: TGTGCCAGCAGCCTCTCGGCGGCGGGGGGTAGAGAGACCCAGTACTTC. This codes for CASSLSAAGGRETQYF.

This clone was seen just once. This chain's CDR3 is CASSSLGEGRETQYF. For the CDR3, the DNA is TGTGCCAGCAGCTCACTGGGGGAGGGTAGGGAGACCCAGTACTTC. The chain has TRBV7-2 and TRBJ2-5; 7 bases align to TRBD2. The V segment lost 4 bases and the J segment 5 bases; nucleotides outside the gene matches: 10. The CDR3 runs to 15 residues. Germline CDR1 SGHTA, CDR2 FQGNSA. The full variable domain, its missing parts supplied by reference TRBV7-2 and TRBJ2-5, is GAGVSQSPSNKVTEKGKDVELRCDPISGHTALYWYRQSLGQGLEFLIYFQGNSAPDKSGLPSDRFSAERTGGSVSTLTIQRTQQEDSAVYLCASSSLGEGRETQYFGPGTRLLVL.

The chain recombines TRBV5-1 with TRBJ2-5; 9 bases line up with TRBD1. The germline V gene encodes CDR1 SGHRS and CDR2 YFSETQ. This CDR3 is 14 amino acids long. The trim removed 3 bases at V and 5 bases at J, leaving 5 bases unmatched. The CDR3 DNA reads as TGCGCCAGCAGCTGGGGGACAGGGCAGGAGACCCAGTACTTC. Amino acids: CASSWGTGQETQYF.

J is TRBJ2-7 and V is TRBV2; TRBD2 agrees at 10 bases. The CDR3 loop spans 14 amino acids. Germline assignment: CDR1 SNHLY and CDR2 FYNNEI. Unmatched junction bases numbered 6, after V lost 7 bases and J lost 3 bases. DNA of the CDR3: TGTGCCAGCACCCTAGCGGGAGCCCTCTACGAGCAGTACTTC. Translation gives CASTLAGALYEQYF.

This chain uses TRBV5-1 with TRBJ2-1; 11 nucleotides agree with TRBD2. Germline V CDR1 and CDR2: SGHRS, YFSETQ. The J segment lost 3 bases and the V segment lost 3 bases, leaving 2 bases of the junction unmatched. The CDR3 is made up of 15 amino acids. The CDR3 here is CASSSGTSGYNEQFF. The CDR3 DNA reads TGCGCCAGCAGCTCCGGGACTAGCGGCTACAATGAGCAGTTCTTC.

The chain carries TRBV4-1 and TRBJ2-2; D uncertain. The V gene's germline CDR1 is MGHRA and CDR2 YSYEKL. Between the trimmed V and J ends, which lost 1 base and 1 base, there was a span of 4 bases. The CDR3 contains 14 residues. CDR3 protein: CASSQGENTGELFF. Written as DNA, the CDR3 is TGCGCCAGCAGCCAAGGAGAGAACACCGGGGAGCTGTTTTTT.

J is TRBJ2-3 and V is TRBV27; 7 positions match TRBD2. CDR1 and CDR2 from the germline V gene are MNHEY and SMNVEV (reference sequence). Trimming removed 7 bases from V and 4 bases from J; junction bases left unmatched: 11. CDR3 length equals 15 residues. CDR3 sequence: CASTPKASGADTQYF. In DNA form, the CDR3 reads TGTGCCAGCACCCCTAAAGCGAGCGGGGCAGATACGCAGTATTTT.

The chain links TRBV6-4 to TRBJ2-1; 9 bases agree with TRBD2. Losses at the gene ends were 3 bases for V and 3 bases for J; bases not matched to a gene: 3. The CDR3 is made up of 15 amino acids. Germline V lookup: CDR1 MRHNA, CDR2 SNTAGT. The CDR3 here is CASSEGGGDYNEQFF. The CDR3 nucleotides read TGTGCCAGCAGTGAAGGCGGGGGGGACTACAATGAGCAGTTCTTC.

This chain connects TRBV25-1 to TRBJ2-1, with TRBD2 matching over 9 bases. From germline, CDR1 is MGHDK and CDR2 SYGVNS. J lost 9 bases, V lost 5 bases, and 8 bases had no gene match. There are 14 residues in the CDR3. CDR3 sequence: CASSLGGGAFEQFF. CDR3 nucleotide sequence: TGTGCCAGCAGTTTGGGCGGGGGGGCGTTTGAGCAGTTCTTC.

The chain recombines TRBV5-4 with TRBJ2-7; 10 bases align to TRBD2. The CDR3 sequence is 13 residues long. The germline CDR1 and CDR2 sequences are SGHNT and YYREEE (reference sequence). V lost 4 bases and J lost 5; bases outside the gene matches: 3. CDR3 region: CASSPGTSDEQYF. The CDR3 nucleotides read TGTGCCAGCAGCCCGGGGACTAGCGACGAGCAGTACTTC.

This clone occurred a few times. The chain is built from TRBV6-1 and TRBJ2-3; possibly TRBD2 for D (6 bases). Trimming cost V 7 bases and J 0 bases, with 14 bases left between them. Looked up from germline, CDR1 is MNHNS and CDR2 is SASEGT. The CDR3 contains 15 residues. The CDR3 sequence is CASKRRGPSTDTQYF. DNA for the CDR3: TGTGCCAGCAAGCGGCGGGGTCCTAGCACAGATACGCAGTATTTT.

V is TRBV15 and J is TRBJ1-2; 9 bases map to TRBD1. The CDR3 runs 13 residues. Unmatched junction bases numbered 6, after V lost 6 bases and J lost 7 bases. Germline values: CDR1 LNHNV, CDR2 YYDKDF (reference sequence). The CDR3 DNA sequence: TGTGCCACCAGAAGGACAGGGGTGCCTGGCTACACCTTC. As protein: CATRRTGVPGYTF.

The J gene is TRBJ1-1, the V gene TRBV13, with 8 positions matching TRBD1. CDR3 length: 14 amino acids. Germline V lookup: CDR1 PRHDT, CDR2 FYEKMQ (reference sequence). After removal of 4 bases from V and 6 bases from J, the junction contained 7 bases not matched to a gene. The CDR3 is CASSSYRQGSEAFF. For the CDR3, the DNA is TGTGCCAGCAGCTCATATAGACAGGGGTCTGAAGCTTTCTTT.

V is TRBV5-6 and J is TRBJ1-5, with a weak D call TRBD1 (5 bases). Germline V gene lookup returns CDR1 SGHDT and CDR2 YYEEEE. This CDR3 is 13 amino acids long. Trimming pared 3 bases from V and 5 bases from J, leaving 9 bases between. This CDR3 reads CASSSGGYQPQHF. CDR3 coding DNA: TGTGCCAGCAGCTCCGGGGGTTATCAGCCCCAGCATTTT.

J is TRBJ2-5 and V is TRBV30, with a weak D call TRBD1 (6 bases). Trimming removed 5 bases from V and 1 base from J, with 8 bases in between. Germline CDR1 GTSNPN, CDR2 SVGIG (reference sequence). The CDR3 length is 12 residues. The CDR3 reads CAWGQSQETQYF. The CDR3 nucleotides read TGTGCCTGGGGACAGTCCCAAGAGACCCAGTACTTC.

This clone was seen only a few times. The gene calls are TRBV7-2 and TRBJ2-7, with unresolved D. With 7 bases removed from V and 5 bases from J, the gap between germline ends came to 15 bases. The CDR3 totals 13 residues. The germline V gene has CDR1 SGHTA and CDR2 FQGNSA. CDR3 sequence reads: CASNRWFGDEQYF. CDR3 nucleotide sequence: TGTGCCAGCAACCGGTGGTTTGGAGACGAGCAGTACTTC.

The V gene is TRBV11-1, the J gene TRBJ2-1, with D possibly TRBD2 on 6 matching bases. The CDR3 is made up of 14 amino acids. Germline-derived CDR1 and CDR2 are SGHAT and FQDESV (reference sequence). V lost 5 bases, J lost 11 bases, and 19 bases lay in between. CDR3 residues: CASSVELTGDQQFF. The CDR3 nucleotides are TGTGCCAGCAGCGTCGAGCTGACGGGGGATCAGCAGTTCTTC.

This rearrangement joins TRBV7-9 to TRBJ2-2, with D unresolved. The CDR3 consists of 14 residues. Per the germline V gene, CDR1 is SEHNR and CDR2 is FQNEAQ (reference sequence). V was cut by 4 bases and J by 2 bases, with 8 bases left in between. CDR3 coding DNA: TGTGCCAGCAGCTACGGGTTTAACACCGGGGAGCTGTTTTTT. Translated: CASSYGFNTGELFF.

The gene calls are TRBV6-5 and TRBJ1-2, with D perhaps TRBD1 (5 bases). Per germline, CDR1 MNHEY and CDR2 SVGAGI. The V gene lost 10 bases and the J gene lost 5 bases, with 23 bases spanning the gap. The CDR3 consists of 15 residues. The CDR3 sequence: CATRMEGSYPYGYTF. As DNA, the CDR3 is TGTGCCACCAGAATGGAGGGGTCGTATCCATATGGCTACACCTTC.

V usage is TRBV9 and J usage is TRBJ2-5; 13 bases align to TRBD2. This CDR3 is built from 15 residues. The germline V gene encodes CDR1 SGDLS and CDR2 YYNGEE. The V and J ends lost 3 bases and 8 bases, in that order; junction bases with no gene match: 7. The CDR3 protein is CASSAGTSGDITQYF. CDR3 in DNA: TGTGCCAGCAGCGCAGGGACTAGCGGGGATATCACCCAGTACTTC.

The chain uses TRBV27 and TRBJ1-1, with 8 bases aligning to TRBD1. With 4 bases clipped from V and 5 bases from J, the junction kept 15 bases outside the gene matches. The CDR3 covers 17 residues. Germline-derived CDR1 and CDR2 are MNHEY and SMNVEV (reference sequence). CDR3 loop: CASSSHGQGPLGTEAFF. Here the CDR3 DNA reads TGTGCCAGCAGTTCCCATGGACAGGGTCCCTTGGGGACTGAAGCTTTCTTT.

CDR3 nucleotides: TGTGCCAGCAGCTCCGAACTAGCGGGAGGTCGCAATGAGCAGTTCTTC. Its translation is CASSSELAGGRNEQFF. The chain has TRBV7-2 and TRBJ2-1; TRBD2 matches at 12 bases. The CDR3 totals 16 residues. CDR1 is SGHTA and CDR2 is FQGNSA in the germline V gene. After removal of 4 bases from V and 6 bases from J, the junction contained 7 bases not matched to a gene.

The V and J genes are TRBV4-3 and TRBJ2-1, with 7 bases identical to TRBD1. The CDR3 consists of 13 residues. Germline CDR1 LGHNA, CDR2 YSLEER. Unmatched junction bases numbered 13, after V lost 5 bases and J lost 15 bases. The CDR3 DNA sequence: TGCGCCAGCAGCTCAACGGGGACAGTTTCTCTGTTCTTC. Protein product: CASSSTGTVSLFF.

V and J are TRBV18 and TRBJ2-7; 8 positions match TRBD2. Germline V gives CDR1 KGHSH, CDR2 LQKENI. J was trimmed by 3 bases and V by 2 bases; bases with no gene match: 6. The CDR3 is 15 residues long. CDR3 nucleotides: TGTGCCAGCTCACCAAGGGCGGGGGGAAACTACGAGCAGTACTTC. Translated: CASSPRAGGNYEQYF.